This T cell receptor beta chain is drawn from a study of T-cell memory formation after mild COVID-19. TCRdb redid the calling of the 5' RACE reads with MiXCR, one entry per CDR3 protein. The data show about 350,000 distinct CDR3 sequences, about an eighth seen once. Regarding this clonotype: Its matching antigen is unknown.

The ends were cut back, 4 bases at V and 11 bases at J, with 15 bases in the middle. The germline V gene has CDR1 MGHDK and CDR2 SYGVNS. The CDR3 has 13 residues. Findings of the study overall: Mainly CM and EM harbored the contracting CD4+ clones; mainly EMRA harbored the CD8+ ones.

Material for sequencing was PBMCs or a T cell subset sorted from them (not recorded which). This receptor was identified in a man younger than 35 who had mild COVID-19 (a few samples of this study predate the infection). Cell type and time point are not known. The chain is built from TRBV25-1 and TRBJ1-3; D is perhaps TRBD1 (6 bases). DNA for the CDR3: TGTGCCAGCAGTGCCCTCGAGAGGGGGGCCATATATTTT. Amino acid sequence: CASSALERGAIYF. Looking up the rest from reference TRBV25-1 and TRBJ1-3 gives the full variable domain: EADIYQTPRYLVIGTGKKITLECSQTMGHDKMYWYQQDPGMELHLIHYSYGVNSTEKGDLSSESTVSRIRTEHFPLTLESARPSHTSQYLCASSALERGAIYFGEGSWLTVV.